The next 32 T cell receptor beta chains were all read from a single sample in a study of blood T cell repertoires in COVID-19. TCRdb's copy holds only in-frame clones and misses some; the assay was immunoSEQ multiplex PCR. The sample contains tens of thousands of clones, around 88% of which appear only once. The sequenced sample consisted of peripheral blood. These receptors came from a human donor in a cohort sampled during active COVID-19.

This chain links TRBV19 with TRBJ2-2; 15 nucleotides line up with TRBD2. The length of the CDR3 is 20 residues. Germline V lookup: CDR1 LNHDA, CDR2 SQIVND (reference sequence). J was trimmed by 4 bases and V by 6 bases; bases with no gene match: 15. The CDR3 is CASRRTGRTSGGAGTGELFF. The CDR3 bases are TGTGCCAGTAGGAGAACCGGGAGGACTAGCGGGGGGGCTGGCACCGGGGAGCTGTTTTTT. Combining the CDR3 with reference TRBV19 and TRBJ2-2 gives the whole variable domain DGGITQSPKYLFRKEGQNVTLSCEQNLNHDAMYWYRQDPGQGLRLIYYSQIVNDFQKGDIAEGYSVSREKKESFPLTVTSAQKNPTAFYLCASRRTGRTSGGAGTGELFFGEGSRLTVL.

The chain employs TRBV5-4 and TRBJ2-3, with TRBD1 matching 8 bases. Germline V CDR1 and CDR2: SGHNT, YYREEE (reference sequence). J was trimmed by 6 bases and V by 0 bases; bases with no gene match: 3. CDR3 length: 14 residues. CDR3 in amino acids: CASSLGQGRDTQYF. CDR3 bases: TGTGCCAGCAGCTTGGGACAGGGGCGTGATACGCAGTATTTT.

This clone was found once. The chain carries TRBV6-5 and TRBJ1-2; 7 nucleotides align to TRBD1. After removal of 4 bases from V and 3 bases from J, the junction contained 8 bases not matched to a gene. Germline V lookup: CDR1 MNHEY, CDR2 SVGAGI. This CDR3 contains 15 residues. The CDR3 sequence: CASSFTGVAYYGYTF. The CDR3 nucleotides read TGTGCCAGCAGTTTTACAGGGGTGGCTTACTATGGCTACACCTTC.

This clone has only a few counts. This rearrangement joins TRBV7-2 to TRBJ1-5, with TRBD1 matching 8 bases. The CDR3 has 16 residues. V was pared by 3 bases and J by 1 base, with 5 bases of the junction left unmatched. Germline CDR1 is SGHTA and CDR2 is FQGNSA. CDR3 sequence (DNA): TGTGCCAGCAGCTTTCAGGGGGCAGGGAGCAATCAGCCCCAGCATTTT. This sequence encodes CASSFQGAGSNQPQHF.

This clone was detected only a few times. J is TRBJ2-3 and V is TRBV6-5; 8 bases align to TRBD1. The CDR3 has 16 amino acids. Unmatched junction bases numbered 7, after V lost 4 bases and J lost 1 base. The germline CDR1 and CDR2 sequences are MNHEY and SVGAGI. CDR3 protein: CASSSWARGRTDTQYF. The CDR3 DNA reads as TGTGCCAGCAGTTCCTGGGCCAGGGGGCGCACAGATACGCAGTATTTT.

This rearrangement joins TRBV6-6 to TRBJ2-7, with TRBD1 identical over 10 bases. Trimming removed 7 bases from V and 7 bases from J; junction bases left unmatched: 13. The CDR3 spans 15 residues. CDR1 is MNHNY, CDR2 SVGAGI, per germline (reference sequence). CDR3 sequence: CASIDPGQGSREQYF. CDR3 in DNA: TGTGCCAGCATTGACCCGGGACAGGGGTCACGGGAGCAGTACTTC.

This rearrangement joins TRBV5-4 to TRBJ1-2; D remains unclear. The germline V gene has CDR1 SGHNT and CDR2 YYREEE (reference sequence). The CDR3 has 13 amino acids. V shed 4 bases and J shed 4 bases, with 11 bases lying between them. The CDR3 region is CASSTGSSYGYTF. The CDR3 bases are TGTGCCAGCAGCACGGGGTCTAGCTATGGCTACACCTTC.

The sample holds one count of this clone. The rearrangement joins TRBV20-1 to TRBJ1-4, with 8 positions matching TRBD1. The CDR3 extends over 11 amino acids. Per germline, CDR1 DFQATT and CDR2 SNEGSKA (reference sequence). Unmatched junction bases numbered 6, after V lost 7 bases and J lost 11 bases. The CDR3 here is CSVPGQGKLFF. CDR3 DNA sequence: TGCAGTGTTCCTGGACAGGGTAAACTGTTTTTT.

This chain connects TRBV2 to TRBJ2-1; D gene uncertain. The CDR3 covers 12 residues. CDR1 SNHLY and CDR2 FYNNEI come from the germline V gene. The V gene lost 6 bases and the J gene lost 7 bases, with 10 bases spanning the gap. This CDR3 reads CASSAFANEQFF. The CDR3 DNA reads as TGTGCCAGCAGCGCGTTTGCGAATGAGCAGTTCTTC.

The sample holds one count of this clone. The chain employs TRBV11-2 and TRBJ1-1, with 7 bases fitting TRBD1. Losses at the gene ends were 5 bases for V and 6 bases for J; bases not matched to a gene: 6. The CDR3 extends over 13 amino acids. Germline CDR1 reads SGHAT; CDR2 reads FQNNGV. CDR3 sequence: CASSKDRAPEAFF. CDR3 in DNA: TGTGCCAGCAGCAAAGACAGGGCCCCTGAAGCTTTCTTT.

V and J are TRBV30 and TRBJ1-2, with 7 positions matching TRBD1. Germline CDR1 and CDR2: GTSNPN and SVGIG (reference sequence). J gave up 7 bases and V 2 bases, and 10 bases lay outside the gene matches. The CDR3 length is 14 residues. DNA of the CDR3: TGTGCCTGGAGTCCAGGGGGGAGGAGTTTTGGCTACACCTTC. Translated, it gives CAWSPGGRSFGYTF.

CDR3 nucleotide sequence: TGTGCCAGCAGCCAACAGGGCTTGGGGAACACTGAAGCTTTCTTT. Protein: CASSQQGLGNTEAFF. The V call is TRBV5-5, the J call TRBJ1-1; tentatively, D is TRBD1 (6 bases). Deletions cut 4 bases from V and 1 base from J, with 14 bases between. CDR3 size: 15 residues. CDR1 SGHKS and CDR2 YYEKEE come from the germline V gene (reference sequence).

DNA of the CDR3: TGCGCCAGCAGTGGATGGACAGGGGAGGAGTACGAGCAGTACTTC. This codes for CASSGWTGEEYEQYF. V is TRBV10-2 and J is TRBJ2-7; TRBD1 matches 9 bases. The CDR3 contains 15 residues. Germline V lookup: CDR1 WSHSY, CDR2 SAAADI. J was trimmed by 4 bases and V by 4 bases; bases with no gene match: 8.

There are a few counts of this clone. Other DNA variants within this sample encode the same CDR3. The chain has TRBV7-9 and TRBJ2-3; TRBD2 matches at 8 bases. Germline V gene sequence: CDR1 SEHNR, CDR2 FQNEAQ (reference sequence). The CDR3 has 14 residues. With 3 bases clipped from V and 4 bases from J, the junction kept 3 bases outside the gene matches. The CDR3 bases are TGTGCCAGCAGCTTGGGACTAGTCGCAGATACGCAGTATTTT. The encoded protein is CASSLGLVADTQYF. The complete variable domain, with remaining parts taken from reference TRBV7-9 and TRBJ2-3, reads DTGVSQNPRHKITKRGQNVTFRCDPISEHNRLYWYRQTLGQGPEFLTYFQNEAQLEKSRLLSDRFSAERPKGSFSTLEIQRTEQGDSAMYLCASSLGLVADTQYFGPGTRLTVL.

The chain links TRBV14 to TRBJ2-5; D is perhaps TRBD2 (6 bases). The V end lost 7 bases, the J end lost 5 bases, and 17 bases lay between the germline ends. The CDR3 sequence is 14 residues long. Germline-derived CDR1 and CDR2 are SGHDN and FVKESK. Here the CDR3 DNA reads TGTGCCAGCACCCGCACCGGGGGTTTTGAGACCCAGTACTTC. Translated, it gives CASTRTGGFETQYF.

The chain uses TRBV6-5 and TRBJ2-3, with D possibly TRBD2 on 6 matching bases. The germline CDR1 and CDR2 sequences are MNHEY and SVGAGI. V lost 6 bases, J lost 4 bases, and 11 bases lay in between. CDR3 size: 13 residues. This CDR3 is CASSPTRADTQYF. CDR3 nucleotides: TGTGCCAGCAGCCCGACTAGGGCAGATACGCAGTATTTT.

The chain recombines TRBV4-2 with TRBJ1-3; D unresolved. Germline CDR1 and CDR2: LGHNA and YNFKEQ. V lost 1 base to trimming and J lost 9 bases, with 10 bases between them. There are 13 residues in the CDR3. This CDR3 reads CASSQVAEGTIYF. The DNA for the CDR3 is TGTGCCAGCAGCCAAGTTGCGGAGGGCACCATATATTTT.

This chain connects TRBV19 to TRBJ2-2; 7 nucleotides match TRBD1. Trimming at V came to 6 bases and at J to 4 bases, leaving 5 bases not matched to a gene. The CDR3 contains 14 residues. CDR1 is LNHDA and CDR2 is SQIVND in the germline V gene (reference sequence). The CDR3 is CASRPQGSTGELFF. DNA for the CDR3: TGTGCCAGTAGGCCACAGGGGAGCACCGGGGAGCTGTTTTTT.

V is TRBV5-1 and J is TRBJ2-7; D uncertain. From germline, CDR1 is SGHRS and CDR2 YFSETQ. The CDR3 covers 12 residues. With 4 bases removed from V and 5 bases from J, the gap between germline ends came to 10 bases. The CDR3: CASSHAPDEQYF. The DNA of the CDR3 is TGCGCCAGCAGCCACGCCCCGGACGAGCAGTACTTC.

The chain recombines TRBV6-5 with TRBJ2-2; D may be TRBD2 (6 bases). V shed 1 base and J shed 7 bases, with 7 bases lying between them. This CDR3 spans 13 amino acids. Germline V gene sequence: CDR1 MNHEY, CDR2 SVGAGI. The DNA of the CDR3 is TGTGCCAGCAGTTACTGGGGGGTCGGGGAGCTGTTTTTT. This gives the protein CASSYWGVGELFF.

CDR3 sequence (DNA): TGTGCCAGCAGCGATAGCCGGCGGCTAAGCACAGATACGCAGTATTTT. Protein: CASSDSRRLSTDTQYF. The chain employs TRBV2 and TRBJ2-3; no clear D gene. This CDR3 comprises 16 residues. CDR1 and CDR2 from the germline V gene are SNHLY and FYNNEI. Deletions cut 6 bases from V and 0 bases from J, with 16 bases between.

The chain couples TRBV19 to TRBJ2-7, with TRBD1 identical over 10 bases. Germline values: CDR1 LNHDA, CDR2 SQIVND (reference sequence). Trimming took 10 bases from V and 1 from J; bases not matched to a gene: 7. There are 14 residues in the CDR3. CDR3 coding DNA: TGTGCCACAAAGGGACAGGGGATTTCCTACGAGCAGTACTTC. This translates into CATKGQGISYEQYF.

As DNA, the CDR3 is TGTGCCACCAGCAGACTTCCTGCGGGGGCCAAGCAGTATTTT. Amino acid sequence: CATSRLPAGAKQYF. J is TRBJ2-3 and V is TRBV15; possible D gene TRBD2, 7 bases. The germline CDR1 and CDR2 sequences are LNHNV and YYDKDF (reference sequence). V dropped 2 bases and J dropped 11 bases, with 17 bases sitting between them. The length of the CDR3 is 14 residues.

This chain joins TRBV27 and TRBJ1-4, with D perhaps TRBD1 (6 bases). Germline CDR1 and CDR2: MNHEY and SMNVEV (reference sequence). V was clipped by 7 bases and J by 7 bases, with 13 bases between them. The CDR3 is 13 amino acids. CDR3 sequence reads: CASTRQGSEKLFF. DNA for the CDR3: TGTGCCAGCACACGCCAGGGGAGTGAAAAACTGTTTTTT.

This clone has only one observation. The gene calls are TRBV12-3 or TRBV12-4 and TRBJ2-7; D remains unclear. Trimming left V 8 bases short and J 2 bases short, with 13 bases between. The CDR3 loop spans 13 amino acids. Written as DNA, the CDR3 is TGTGCCAGCTCTACTGAAGAGCCCTACGAGCAGTACTTC. It translates to CASSTEEPYEQYF.

The V and J genes are TRBV2 and TRBJ1-5; D gene unclear. This CDR3 is 13 amino acids long. V was clipped by 3 bases and J by 5 bases, with 8 bases between them. The germline V gene encodes CDR1 SNHLY and CDR2 FYNNEI. The CDR3, as DNA: TGTGCCAGCAGTGACCCCCCAGATCAGCCCCAGCATTTT. As protein: CASSDPPDQPQHF.

The chain joins TRBV5-1 to TRBJ2-2; tentative D call: TRBD2 (6 bases). Trimming took 5 bases from V and 3 from J, leaving 14 bases between them. Germline V CDR1 and CDR2: SGHRS, YFSETQ. There are 15 residues in the CDR3. CDR3 residues: CASSIGWGDTGELFF. The CDR3 DNA reads as TGCGCCAGCAGTATAGGCTGGGGGGACACCGGGGAGCTGTTTTTT.

CDR3: CASSYSDSPTDTQYF. CDR3 nucleotides: TGTGCCAGCAGTTACTCGGACAGCCCCACAGATACGCAGTATTTT. The J gene is TRBJ2-3, the V gene TRBV6-5, with a possible D match to TRBD1 (6 bases). Between the trimmed V and J ends, which lost 0 bases and 2 bases, there was a span of 9 bases. CDR1 is MNHEY and CDR2 is SVGAGI in the germline V gene. This CDR3 is 15 amino acids long.

The chain couples TRBV24-1 to TRBJ2-3; TRBD1 matches 10 bases. The CDR3 is made up of 17 amino acids. In germline, CDR1 is KGHDR, CDR2 SFDVKD. The V and J ends lost 4 bases and 2 bases, in that order; junction bases with no gene match: 8. DNA for the CDR3: TGTGCCACCAGTGACCCCGGGGGACAGGGGACCACAGATACGCAGTATTTT. As protein: CATSDPGGQGTTDTQYF.

CDR3 sequence (DNA): TGTGCCAGCAGCGTGCGGGACAGCACAGATACGCAGTATTTT. This gives the protein CASSVRDSTDTQYF. The chain combines TRBV9 with TRBJ2-3; TRBD2 might be the D (6 bases). V lost 2 bases and J 0 bases, leaving 7 bases between the germline ends. The CDR3 runs 14 residues. Looked up from germline, CDR1 is SGDLS and CDR2 is YYNGEE.

V and J are TRBV19 and TRBJ2-3; possible D gene TRBD1, 5 bases. Trimming cost V 7 bases and J 6 bases, with 17 bases left between them. The CDR3 has 14 residues. CDR1 is LNHDA and CDR2 is SQIVND in the germline V gene (reference sequence). CDR3 residues: CASTRRPDTDTQYF. The CDR3 bases are TGTGCCAGTACCCGAAGACCGGACACGGATACGCAGTATTTT.

The chain employs TRBV7-9 and TRBJ2-7; D is perhaps TRBD1 (5 bases). The CDR3 sequence is 13 residues long. Germline CDR1 SEHNR, CDR2 FQNEAQ (reference sequence). Trimming left V 4 bases short and J 6 bases short, with 13 bases between. CDR3 sequence: CASSSDSIGEQYF. CDR3 nucleotide sequence: TGTGCCAGCAGCTCTGACAGTATCGGCGAGCAGTACTTC.